The 16 T cell receptor beta chains presented below share a single source sample, sequenced in a study of T cells in Graves' hyperthyroidism and ophthalmopathy. TCR beta CDR3 regions were amplified from RNA. HTBI primers were the set used in a first-round RT-PCR of the TCR CDR3. TCRdb fed the multiplex PCR reads into MiXCR, producing one record per CDR3 protein. The table has 550,000 to 850,000 distinct CDR3 sequences, 18% seen once. Source material: blood. The receptor source for this set is a woman in her fifties or sixties with Graves' hyperthyroidism that later progressed to Graves' ophthalmopathy.

As regards this clonotype: Just one base apart from a much larger clone, this may be a read error. The chain combines TRBV2 with TRBJ1-5, with 7 bases matching TRBD1. There are 13 residues in the CDR3. Per germline, CDR1 SNHLY and CDR2 FYNNEI. The CDR3 DNA reads as TGTGCCGGCAGCGGGGACAGCCAGGGGCCCCAGCATTTT. It specifies CAGSGDSQGPQHF.

This clonotype came up a few times. This rearrangement joins TRBV20-1 to TRBJ1-2; 10 bases agree with TRBD1. Germline loops: CDR1 DFQATT, CDR2 SNEGSKA (reference sequence). The V gene end was trimmed by 3 bases and the J gene end by 7 bases; junction bases not matched to a gene: 5. The CDR3 is 13 residues long. The CDR3 DNA is TGCAGTGCTAGGGGACAGGGGTTTTTTGGCTACACCTTC. Amino acids: CSARGQGFFGYTF.

This clonotype was detected many times. The rearrangement links TRBV2 to TRBJ1-1; TRBD1 might be the D (5 bases). Germline CDR1 and CDR2: SNHLY and FYNNEI. The germline V and J ends were trimmed by 10 bases and 5 bases, with 17 bases remaining between them. CDR3 length equals 13 residues. CDR3 DNA sequence: TGTGCCAACAAAATTACTCGGGGGACTGAAGCTTTCTTT. Its translation is CANKITRGTEAFF. Based on the CDR3 plus reference TRBV2 and TRBJ1-1, the full variable domain is EPEVTQTPSHQVTQMGQEVILRCVPISNHLYFYWYRQILGQKVEFLVSFYNNEISEKSEIFDDQFSVERPDGSNFTLKIRSTKLEDSAMYFCANKITRGTEAFFGQGTRLTVV.

This clonotype was seen many times. The chain joins TRBV11-1 to TRBJ2-1; 10 bases agree with TRBD2. Germline CDR1 reads SGHAT; CDR2 reads FQDESV (reference sequence). Trimming at V came to 3 bases and at J to 7 bases, leaving 9 bases not matched to a gene. The CDR3 runs 16 residues. DNA of the CDR3: TGTGCCAGCAGCTTTAGCGCTAGCGGGGGACTAAATGAGCAGTTCTTC. This encodes CASSFSASGGLNEQFF.

At least ten counts were recorded for this clonotype. The chain has TRBV3-1 and TRBJ1-1; 9 positions agree with TRBD1. Germline CDR1 and CDR2: LGHDT and YNNKEL (reference sequence). The V and J ends lost 4 bases and 2 bases, in that order; junction bases with no gene match: 8. The CDR3 extends over 16 amino acids. For the CDR3, the DNA is TGTGCCAGCAGCCCAAGGACAGGGGTAGATAACACTGAAGCTTTCTTT. Protein: CASSPRTGVDNTEAFF.

The J gene is TRBJ2-2, the V gene TRBV11-3; tentatively, D is TRBD1 (6 bases). V lost 5 bases, J lost 2 bases, and 18 bases lay in between. The germline CDR1 and CDR2 sequences are SGHNT and YENEEA. The CDR3 is 17 amino acids. The CDR3 nucleotides are TGTGCCAGCAGCACTCGGTCCAGGGGCGAAAACACCGGGGAGCTGTTTTTT. Translated: CASSTRSRGENTGELFF.

This clonotype came up a few times. The chain carries TRBV7-2 and TRBJ2-5; TRBD2 aligns across 7 bases. J was trimmed by 7 bases and V by 2 bases; bases with no gene match: 7. Germline V CDR1 and CDR2: SGHTA, FQGNSA. This CDR3 is 14 amino acids long. CDR3 bases: TGTGCCAGCAGCTTAAGGACTAGGCCGGGGACCCAGTACTTC. It encodes CASSLRTRPGTQYF. Combining the CDR3 with reference TRBV7-2 and TRBJ2-5 gives the whole variable domain GAGVSQSPSNKVTEKGKDVELRCDPISGHTALYWYRQSLGQGLEFLIYFQGNSAPDKSGLPSDRFSAERTGGSVSTLTIQRTQQEDSAVYLCASSLRTRPGTQYFGPGTRLLVL.

This clonotype was seen many times. The J gene is TRBJ2-3, the V gene TRBV30; 8 bases align to TRBD2. Per germline, CDR1 GTSNPN and CDR2 SVGIG (reference sequence). The trim removed 7 bases at V and 3 bases at J, leaving 6 bases unmatched. The CDR3 runs to 13 residues. In DNA form, the CDR3 reads TGTGCCTCGTCTAGCGGGTTGACAGATACGCAGTATTTT. Protein: CASSSGLTDTQYF.

The V and J genes are TRBV18 and TRBJ1-5; 7 positions match TRBD1. The CDR3 sequence is 16 residues long. V dropped 4 bases and J dropped 2; count of bases not matched to a gene: 8. The germline V gene encodes CDR1 KGHSH and CDR2 LQKENI. The CDR3 coding sequence is TGTGCCAGCTCACAAAACCCCGGGACAGGCAATCAGCCCCAGCATTTT. It is translated as CASSQNPGTGNQPQHF. The full variable domain, completed using reference TRBV18 and TRBJ1-5, is NAGVMQNPRHLVRRRGQEARLRCSPMKGHSHVYWYRQLPEEGLKFMVYLQKENIIDESGMPKERFSAEFPKEGPSILRIQQVVRGDSAAYFCASSQNPGTGNQPQHFGDGTRLSIL.

The rearrangement links TRBV14 to TRBJ1-3; D uncertain. CDR3 length: 15 amino acids. V gave up 1 base and J gave up 0 bases, with 7 bases separating them. Germline CDR1 and CDR2: SGHDN and FVKESK. This CDR3 reads CASSQVRNSGNTIYF. The CDR3 DNA follows: TGTGCCAGCAGCCAAGTTCGGAACTCTGGAAACACCATATATTTT.

This clonotype was seen a few times. The J gene is TRBJ2-2, the V gene TRBV30, with TRBD2 matching over 12 bases. The CDR3 sequence is 16 residues long. Looked up from germline, CDR1 is GTSNPN and CDR2 is SVGIG (reference sequence). The J segment lost 5 bases and the V segment lost 2 bases, leaving 6 bases of the junction unmatched. The CDR3 DNA reads as TGTGCCTGGAGTACCCAGGGGACTAGCGGGACCGGGGAGCTGTTTTTT. This codes for CAWSTQGTSGTGELFF.

The chain employs TRBV7-2 and TRBJ1-6, with 12 bases lining up with TRBD1. The CDR3 has 18 amino acids. CDR1 is SGHTA and CDR2 is FQGNSA in the germline V gene. The trim removed 5 bases at V and 0 bases at J, leaving 5 bases unmatched. CDR3 protein: CASSPGTGGFSYNSPLHF. The CDR3 DNA reads as TGTGCCAGCAGCCCGGGGACAGGGGGCTTCTCCTATAATTCACCCCTCCACTTT. Filled out from reference TRBV7-2 and TRBJ1-6, the complete variable domain reads GAGVSQSPSNKVTEKGKDVELRCDPISGHTALYWYRQSLGQGLEFLIYFQGNSAPDKSGLPSDRFSAERTGGSVSTLTIQRTQQEDSAVYLCASSPGTGGFSYNSPLHFGNGTRLTVT.

In this sample, this clonotype turned up many times. The CDR3 coding sequence is TGTGCTAGTGGTCTTGAGATGAACACTGAAGCTTTCTTT. Encoded protein: CASGLEMNTEAFF. V usage is TRBV12-5 and J usage is TRBJ1-1; D remains unclear. The CDR3 totals 13 residues. Trimming pared 5 bases from V and 0 bases from J, leaving 7 bases between. Germline V lookup: CDR1 LGHNT, CDR2 FRNRAP.

This clonotype has at least ten counts. The rearrangement links TRBV18 to TRBJ1-5; 7 bases agree with TRBD1. V trimming: 2 bases; J trimming: 2 bases; junction bases outside the gene matches: 9. The CDR3 is 17 amino acids. Germline V gene data show CDR1 as KGHSH and CDR2 as LQKENI. This CDR3 reads CASSPSGRTGRNQPQHF. Here the CDR3 DNA reads TGTGCCAGCTCACCATCCGGACGGACAGGTCGCAATCAGCCCCAGCATTTT.

This clonotype was picked up many times. The CDR3 loop is CASSRLGQGRDYGYTF. The CDR3 DNA reads as TGTGCCAGCAGCCGCCTGGGACAGGGGCGCGACTATGGCTACACCTTC. The chain uses TRBV12-3 or TRBV12-4 and TRBJ1-2; TRBD1 matches at 10 bases. Trimming took 6 bases from V and 3 from J; bases not matched to a gene: 10. The CDR3 consists of 16 residues.

This clonotype was picked up a small number of times. V gene TRBV7-6 combines with J gene TRBJ2-1, with no clear D. With 1 base removed from V and 6 bases from J, the gap between germline ends came to 7 bases. The CDR3 totals 13 residues. The V gene's germline CDR1 is SGHVS and CDR2 FNYEAQ. DNA for the CDR3: TGTGCCAGCAGCTTAGGGTACAGCAATGAGCAGTTCTTC. Its protein product is CASSLGYSNEQFF. The full variable domain, rest sourced from reference TRBV7-6 and TRBJ2-1, is GAGVSQSPRYKVTKRGQDVALRCDPISGHVSLYWYRQALGQGPEFLTYFNYEAQQDKSGLPNDRFSAERPEGSISTLTIQRTEQRDSAMYRCASSLGYSNEQFFGPGTRLTVL.